The rows below give T cell receptor beta chains drawn from one sample of a study of T-cell reconstitution after alpha-beta-depleted transplantation in children. TCRdb analysed the PCR reads with MiXCR anew, one entry per CDR3 protein. The sample consists of about 310,000 distinct CDR3 sequences, roughly 25% of them appearing once. This specimen consisted of PBMCs, mostly from graft donor cells, obtained 180 days after TCRalphabeta/CD19-depleted stem cell transplant. Receptors were obtained from a male patient younger than 18 who had a stem cell transplant for acute lymphoblastic leukemia, so the T cells may come from the graft donor. Each CDR3 is given with its conserved first and last residue. D genes are given only for firm matches. Clone size, where shown, is once, few, many, or a class for clones that have expanded.

CDR3 protein | CDR3 DNA | clone size | D gene | J gene | V gene
CSARGPTGGLDTGELFF | TGCAGTGCTAGAGGTCCCACAGGGGGGCTGGACACCGGGGAGCTGTTTTTT | . | TRBD1 | TRBJ2-2 | TRBV20-1
CASSQRRVTGETQYF | TGCGCCAGCAGCCAAAGACGGGTCACGGGAGAGACCCAGTACTTC | once | . | TRBJ2-5 | TRBV5-1
CASSEDLADYNEQFF | TGTGCCAGCAGTGAGGATTTAGCGGATTACAATGAGCAGTTCTTC | . | . | TRBJ2-1 | TRBV2
CASSQLVGQANTDTQYF | TGCGCCAGCAGCCAATTAGTGGGACAGGCAAACACAGATACGCAGTATTTT | . | TRBD1 | TRBJ2-3 | TRBV4-1
CASSSWTGEKEDGYTF | TGTGCCAGCAGTAGTTGGACAGGGGAAAAGGAAGATGGCTACACCTTC | few | TRBD1 | TRBJ1-2 | TRBV12-3/TRBV12-4
CAISEFTANYGYTF | TGTGCCATCAGTGAGTTCACAGCTAACTATGGCTACACCTTC | few | . | TRBJ1-2 | TRBV10-3
CASSLAGVIDEQYF | TGTGCCAGCAGTTTAGCGGGAGTGATTGACGAGCAGTACTTC | few | TRBD2 | TRBJ2-7 | TRBV27
CASSLGLHVRSIQYF | TGCGCCAGCAGCTTGGGGCTCCACGTGAGGAGCATTCAGTACTTC | . | . | TRBJ2-4 | TRBV5-1
CASSVGLQGVPYEQYF | TGTGCCAGCAGTGTCGGGCTACAGGGGGTTCCCTACGAGCAGTACTTC | few | TRBD1 | TRBJ2-7 | TRBV2
CASSQEPWTESSYNEQFF | TGTGCCAGCAGCCAAGAGCCTTGGACAGAGAGCTCCTACAATGAGCAGTTCTTC | . | . | TRBJ2-1 | TRBV4-2
CATSSKDSPYGYTF | TGTGCCACCAGCTCCAAGGACAGCCCCTATGGCTACACCTTC | . | . | TRBJ1-2 | TRBV15
CATSRDRWGSGANVLTF | TGTGCCACCAGCAGAGATAGGTGGGGGTCTGGGGCCAACGTCCTGACTTTC | few | . | TRBJ2-6 | TRBV15
CASSLSRGPPYEQYF | TGTGCCAGCAGTTTATCGAGGGGACCCCCCTACGAGCAGTACTTC | few | . | TRBJ2-7 | TRBV27
CASSTAGLAGMNTGELFF | TGTGCCAGCAGTACCGCCGGACTAGCGGGAATGAACACCGGGGAGCTGTTTTTT | few | TRBD2 | TRBJ2-2 | TRBV6-1
CAISERLAGTTDTQYF | TGTGCCATCAGTGAGCGACTAGCGGGCACCACAGATACGCAGTATTTT | few | TRBD2 | TRBJ2-3 | TRBV10-3
CASSYPGQVYEQYF | TGTGCCAGCAGTTATCCGGGACAGGTCTACGAGCAGTACTTC | few | TRBD1 | TRBJ2-7 | TRBV6-5
CSARSGTPEPYGYTF | TGCAGTGCTAGATCCGGGACCCCTGAGCCCTATGGCTACACCTTC | . | . | TRBJ1-2 | TRBV20-1
CASSQLGLAGGPSYNEQFF | TGTGCCAGCAGTCAACTGGGACTAGCGGGGGGGCCCTCCTACAATGAGCAGTTCTTC | . | TRBD2 | TRBJ2-1 | TRBV27
CASSSRGQAPFYGYTF | TGTGCCAGCAGTTCCAGGGGACAGGCCCCCTTCTATGGCTACACCTTC | . | TRBD1 | TRBJ1-2 | TRBV28
CASSKRDRGQSSYNSPLHF | TGTGCCAGCAGTAAGCGGGACAGGGGGCAGAGCTCCTATAATTCACCCCTCCACTTT | few | TRBD1 | TRBJ1-6 | TRBV6-1
CASSLAHRGARKETQYF | TGTGCCAGCAGCTTAGCGCATAGAGGGGCGAGGAAAGAGACCCAGTACTTC | few | . | TRBJ2-5 | TRBV7-9
CASSSLGVTQYF | TGTGCCAGCAGCTCCCTTGGGGTAACCCAGTACTTC | few | . | TRBJ2-5 | TRBV7-2
CATSVTGGVGYSNQPQHF | TGTGCCACCAGCGTTACAGGGGGCGTCGGGTATAGCAATCAGCCCCAGCATTTT | . | TRBD1 | TRBJ1-5 | TRBV15
CASSLGTVQETQYF | TGTGCCAGCAGCTTAGGCACAGTCCAAGAGACCCAGTACTTC | many | . | TRBJ2-5 | TRBV5-1
CAISDTGVSREQYF | TGTGCCATCAGTGATACAGGGGTATCTCGCGAGCAGTACTTC | . | TRBD1 | TRBJ2-7 | TRBV10-3
CSVVLRGSSYEQYF | TGCAGCGTGGTTTTGAGGGGTAGCTCCTACGAGCAGTACTTC | many | . | TRBJ2-7 | TRBV29-1
CASSIRRQGPYF | TGTGCCAGCAGTATCCGCAGACAGGGGCCTTACTTC | once | TRBD1 | TRBJ2-5 | TRBV27
CASSAIRGTGLGEQYF | TGTGCCAGCAGCGCTATCAGGGGAACCGGGCTGGGCGAGCAGTACTTC | . | . | TRBJ2-7 | TRBV7-9
CASSFERLAGGPGELFF | TGCGCCAGCAGCTTTGAGAGACTAGCGGGAGGCCCCGGGGAGCTGTTTTTT | . | TRBD2 | TRBJ2-2 | TRBV5-1
CASSLTAGNTGELFF | TGCGCCAGCAGCTTAACAGCGGGGAACACCGGGGAGCTGTTTTTT | few | . | TRBJ2-2 | TRBV5-1
CSAARGASTDTQYF | TGCAGTGCCGCCCGAGGGGCCTCCACAGATACGCAGTATTTT | many | . | TRBJ2-3 | TRBV20-1
CASSSGTVRGNQPQHF | TGTGCCAGCAGCTCAGGGACAGTTAGGGGCAATCAGCCCCAGCATTTT | few | TRBD1 | TRBJ1-5 | TRBV7-2
CASSPPGRAGNTIYF | TGTGCCAGCAGCCCGCCGGGACGGGCTGGAAACACCATATATTTT | few | . | TRBJ1-3 | TRBV3-1
CASSKDGDRGSNEQFF | TGTGCCAGCAGCAAAGATGGGGACAGGGGATCCAATGAGCAGTTCTTC | . | . | TRBJ2-1 | TRBV21-1
CASSFVPTTATGAYEQYF | TGCGCCAGCAGCTTCGTCCCAACTACCGCGACAGGTGCCTACGAGCAGTACTTC | few | . | TRBJ2-7 | TRBV5-1
CASSFGLTGLDTEAFF | TGCGCCAGCAGCTTCGGGCTAACAGGGTTGGACACTGAAGCTTTCTTT | many | . | TRBJ1-1 | TRBV5-1
CASTPTGAIPNTEAFF | TGTGCCAGCACCCCTACAGGAGCTATTCCCAACACTGAAGCTTTCTTT | . | . | TRBJ1-1 | TRBV4-2
CASRTGANNEQFF | TGTGCCAGCCGGACGGGAGCAAACAATGAGCAGTTCTTC | . | . | TRBJ2-1 | TRBV12-3/TRBV12-4
CASSRGTGRDHLPKNIQYF | TGTGCCAGCAGTAGGGGGACAGGGAGGGACCATCTACCCAAAAACATTCAGTACTTC | . | TRBD1 | TRBJ2-4 | TRBV6-1
CASSYSGALRGNYGYTF | TGTGCCAGCAGTTACTCTGGGGCTCTAAGGGGGAACTATGGCTACACCTTC | . | . | TRBJ1-2 | TRBV6-5
CAISANRATEAFF | TGTGCCATCAGTGCCAACAGGGCCACTGAAGCTTTCTTT | . | . | TRBJ1-1 | TRBV10-3
CASSLKRVIRETQYF | TGTGCCAGCAGTTTGAAGAGGGTAATTCGGGAGACCCAGTACTTC | . | . | TRBJ2-5 | TRBV28
CASSPGRASVQETQYF | TGCGCCAGCAGCCCCGGGAGGGCCTCCGTCCAAGAGACCCAGTACTTC | few | TRBD2 | TRBJ2-5 | TRBV5-1
CSALVPGLGGTQYF | TGCAGTGCTCTCGTCCCGGGACTAGGAGGTACGCAGTATTTT | . | TRBD2 | TRBJ2-3 | TRBV20-1
CASRRFLAGENEQFF | TGTGCCAGCAGAAGGTTCCTAGCGGGCGAGAATGAGCAGTTCTTC | . | TRBD2 | TRBJ2-1 | TRBV7-3
CASSLMVGDRDEQFF | TGCGCCAGCAGCTTGATGGTGGGAGATCGCGATGAGCAGTTCTTC | . | . | TRBJ2-1 | TRBV5-1
CASSPQGGSEQYF | TGTGCCAGCAGCCCCCAAGGGGGCAGCGAGCAGTACTTC | . | TRBD1 | TRBJ2-7 | TRBV7-9
CAHRGGPSTDTQYF | TGTGCCCACAGGGGGGGGCCGAGCACAGATACGCAGTATTTT | . | . | TRBJ2-3 | TRBV2
CASGLALRQGLTYEQYF | TGTGCTAGTGGTTTGGCCCTCCGACAGGGGCTAACCTACGAGCAGTACTTC | few | TRBD1 | TRBJ2-7 | TRBV12-5
CASMDWDRSYEQYF | TGTGCCAGCATGGATTGGGACCGGAGCTACGAGCAGTACTTC | few | . | TRBJ2-7 | TRBV5-5